Listed here are 24 T cell receptor beta chains from one sample, sequenced in a study of blood T cells in healthy people across ages. A second 7 to 11 cycle PCR used barcoded and J-beta primers. TCRdb called the 5' RACE reads again in MiXCR, with one record for every CDR3 protein. The sample has around 1.5 million distinct CDR3 sequences, about 31% seen once. Sequencing was performed on blood. The receptors stem from a woman aged 30 to 39 in good health.

The rearrangement links TRBV20-1 to TRBJ1-2, with 7 nucleotides matching TRBD1. The J segment lost 3 bases and the V segment lost 0 bases, leaving 7 bases of the junction unmatched. This CDR3 comprises 15 residues. In germline, CDR1 is DFQATT, CDR2 SNEGSKA (reference sequence). The CDR3 nucleotides read TGCAGTGCTAGAGAGCCCGGCCAGGGGGACTATGGCTACACCTTC. Protein sequence: CSAREPGQGDYGYTF.

This clonotype has a single count. The J gene is TRBJ1-5, the V gene TRBV6-1, with 7 bases that match TRBD1. V lost 8 bases, J lost 5 bases, and 12 bases stayed unmatched. CDR3 size: 15 residues. Germline CDR1 MNHNS, CDR2 SASEGT. CDR3 in amino acids: CASSRTGFFDQPQHF. CDR3 sequence (DNA): TGTGCCAGCTCCCGGACAGGTTTTTTCGATCAGCCCCAGCATTTT.

This clonotype has a handful of counts. At one end the junction does not follow the germline gene, possibly because of a read error. The J gene is TRBJ2-1, the V gene TRBV10-3; the D is unclear. Germline values: CDR1 ENHRY, CDR2 SYGVKD. The CDR3 runs 14 residues. The CDR3 DNA follows: TGTACCATCAGTCTCGAGAGCTCCTACAATGAGCAGTTCTTC. It translates to CTISLESSYNEQFF.

This clonotype was seen more than once but under ten times. The CDR3 reads CASSLMVSGGGEQFF. CDR3 nucleotide sequence: TGTGCCAGCAGCTTGATGGTGAGCGGCGGCGGGGAGCAGTTCTTC. V and J are TRBV7-2 and TRBJ2-1; the D gene is possibly TRBD2 (5 bases). V lost 3 bases to trimming and J lost 10 bases, with 19 bases between them. Germline V gene sequence: CDR1 SGHTA, CDR2 FQGNSA. CDR3 size: 15 residues. Drawing the rest from reference TRBV7-2 and TRBJ2-1, the complete variable domain is GAGVSQSPSNKVTEKGKDVELRCDPISGHTALYWYRQSLGQGLEFLIYFQGNSAPDKSGLPSDRFSAERTGGSVSTLTIQRTQQEDSAVYLCASSLMVSGGGEQFFGPGTRLTVL.

This chain links TRBV20-1 with TRBJ2-1; D possibly corresponds to TRBD1 (5 bases). The ends were cut back, 3 bases at V and 4 bases at J, with 13 bases in the middle. Germline-derived CDR1 and CDR2 are DFQATT and SNEGSKA (reference sequence). The CDR3 is made up of 14 amino acids. CDR3 sequence: CSASLGHSYNEQFF. The CDR3 DNA follows: TGCAGTGCTAGTCTCGGACACTCTTACAATGAGCAGTTCTTC.

This clonotype was seen a single time. The junction shows a germline mismatch at one end, possibly a read error. This chain connects TRBV12-3 or TRBV12-4 to TRBJ1-3; D gene ambiguous. CDR3 size: 16 residues. CDR3 sequence reads: CASSLALSISGNTIYF. CDR3 coding DNA: TGTGCCAGCAGTTTAGCGCTCAGCATCTCTGGAAATACCATATATTTT.

This clonotype has more than one count but fewer than ten. The chain joins TRBV10-3 to TRBJ1-2; weak D call: TRBD1 (5 bases). Germline V gene sequence: CDR1 ENHRY, CDR2 SYGVKD. Trimming took 6 bases from V and 8 from J, leaving 13 bases between them. CDR3 length: 12 residues. CDR3 region: CAISLSGDGYTF. The CDR3 DNA reads as TGTGCCATCAGCTTGTCGGGGGACGGCTACACCTTC.

In this sample, this clonotype turned up a few times. This chain links TRBV18 with TRBJ2-5; D might be TRBD2 (5 bases). Trimming removed 0 bases from V and 7 bases from J, with 15 bases in between. CDR1 KGHSH and CDR2 LQKENI come from the germline V gene. CDR3 size: 15 residues. The CDR3 DNA reads TGTGCCAGCTCACCACCAGGACTCGCGGAGGTGACCCAGTACTTC. Amino acids: CASSPPGLAEVTQYF.

In this sample, this clonotype turned up a few times. This rearrangement joins TRBV3-1 to TRBJ2-3, with a weak D call TRBD2 (5 bases). Germline CDR1 is LGHDT and CDR2 is YNNKEL (reference sequence). The V gene lost 3 bases and the J gene lost 4 bases, with 14 bases spanning the gap. The CDR3 has 15 residues. The CDR3 sequence is CASSQGPSRADTQYF. Written as DNA, the CDR3 is TGTGCCAGCAGCCAGGGCCCCTCGAGGGCAGATACGCAGTATTTT.

The chain recombines TRBV6-5 with TRBJ1-2; TRBD1 matches at 8 bases. CDR3 length: 16 residues. Trimming cost V 4 bases and J 5 bases; bases outside gene matches: 12. Looked up from germline, CDR1 is MNHEY and CDR2 is SVGAGI. The CDR3 is CASSSTPGQGNYGYTF. CDR3 sequence (DNA): TGTGCCAGCAGTTCAACACCAGGACAGGGAAATTATGGCTACACCTTC.

The chain links TRBV29-1 to TRBJ2-5; TRBD2 might be the D (5 bases). The V gene lost 5 bases and the J gene lost 11 bases, with 30 bases spanning the gap. The CDR3 is made up of 16 amino acids. CDR1 is SQVTM and CDR2 is ANQGSEA in the germline V gene. The CDR3 sequence is CSVQLAGGQVFAEQYF. As DNA, the CDR3 is TGCAGCGTTCAGCTAGCTGGCGGGCAAGTTTTTGCAGAGCAGTACTTC.

V gene TRBV7-9 combines with J gene TRBJ2-3; 8 nucleotides match TRBD2. Germline lookup yields CDR1 SEHNR and CDR2 FQNEAQ (reference sequence). V lost 8 bases and J lost 2; bases outside the gene matches: 12. CDR3 length equals 16 residues. This chain's CDR3 is CASLPEVSGDTDTQYF. CDR3 nucleotide sequence: TGTGCCAGCCTCCCAGAGGTTAGCGGGGACACAGATACGCAGTATTTT.

The chain carries TRBV14 and TRBJ1-2; TRBD1 might be the D (5 bases). Germline CDR1 reads SGHDN; CDR2 reads FVKESK. V lost 1 base and J 10 bases, leaving 10 bases between the germline ends. The CDR3 contains 12 residues. The CDR3 loop is CASSQVGRVYTF. The CDR3 DNA is TGTGCCAGCAGCCAAGTAGGCAGGGTCTACACCTTC.

This clonotype was counted at least ten times. J is TRBJ2-1 and V is TRBV12-3 or TRBV12-4, with D perhaps assigned TRBD1 or TRBD2 (5 bases each). The CDR3 consists of 11 residues. V shed 7 bases and J shed 8 bases, with 9 bases lying between them. DNA for the CDR3: TGTGCCAGCACCTTGGGGGATGAGCAGTTCTTC. It yields the protein CASTLGDEQFF.

The J gene is TRBJ1-5, the V gene TRBV6-5; possible D gene TRBD1, 6 bases. From germline, CDR1 is MNHEY and CDR2 SVGAGI. With 7 bases removed from V and 10 bases from J, the gap between germline ends came to 20 bases. The CDR3 loop spans 14 amino acids. CDR3 sequence (DNA): TGTGCCAGCACCAATTGGGTAGGGGGGGGACCCCAGCATTTT. This encodes CASTNWVGGGPQHF.

This chain joins TRBV28 and TRBJ1-1; TRBD1 matches at 9 bases. Germline lookup yields CDR1 MDHEN and CDR2 SYDVKM. CDR3 length: 19 residues. J was trimmed by 4 bases and V by 6 bases; bases with no gene match: 21. The CDR3 here is CASRPGTGKAAAVGTEAFF. Here the CDR3 DNA reads TGTGCCAGCAGACCCGGGACAGGGAAGGCCGCAGCGGTGGGCACTGAAGCTTTCTTT. Drawing the rest from reference TRBV28 and TRBJ1-1, the complete variable domain is DVKVTQSSRYLVKRTGEKVFLECVQDMDHENMFWYRQDPGLGLRLIYFSYDVKMKEKGDIPEGYSVSREKKERFSLILESASTNQTSMYLCASRPGTGKAAAVGTEAFFGQGTRLTVV.

This clonotype has a handful of counts. The rearrangement uses TRBV4-1 and TRBJ2-5, with D uncertain. CDR3 length equals 13 residues. Germline CDR1 reads MGHRA; CDR2 reads YSYEKL. Trimming took 4 bases from V and 11 from J, leaving 17 bases between them. The DNA of the CDR3 is TGCGCCAGCAGCCCTGTTTTCTCGGATGAGCAGTACTTC. Translated: CASSPVFSDEQYF.

This clonotype was found a few times. The rearrangement uses TRBV5-1 and TRBJ2-1, with D possibly matching TRBD1 (6 bases). This CDR3 contains 14 residues. CDR1 SGHRS and CDR2 YFSETQ come from the germline V gene. Trimming shortened V by 0 bases and J by 7 bases, and 11 bases separated the two germline ends. CDR3 DNA sequence: TGCGCCAGCAGCTTGGCCGTAGGGGGAAATGAGCAGTTCTTC. It is translated as CASSLAVGGNEQFF.

The table lists this clonotype with many counts. The chain joins TRBV10-3 to TRBJ2-3; TRBD1 agrees at 7 bases. V shed 10 bases, J shed 4 bases, and the junction held 11 bases outside the gene matches. This CDR3 spans 14 amino acids. CDR1 ENHRY and CDR2 SYGVKD come from the germline V gene. For the CDR3, the DNA is TGTGCCACTAATCCCTCAGGGGGTCCAGATACGCAGTATTTT. It specifies CATNPSGGPDTQYF.

This chain links TRBV29-1 with TRBJ1-2, with D hard to call. Between the trimmed V and J ends, which lost 2 bases and 4 bases, there was a span of 8 bases. CDR3 length equals 12 residues. Germline V gene sequence: CDR1 SQVTM, CDR2 ANQGSEA. CDR3 sequence reads: CSVERGTYGYTF. The CDR3 bases are TGCAGCGTTGAACGGGGAACCTATGGCTACACCTTC. The full variable domain, completed using reference TRBV29-1 and TRBJ1-2, is SAVISQKPSRDICQRGTSLTIQCQVDSQVTMMFWYRQQPGQSLTLIATANQGSEATYESGFVIDKFPISRPNLTFSTLTVSNMSPEDSSIYLCSVERGTYGYTFGSGTRLTVV.

This chain joins TRBV6-5 and TRBJ2-7, with 12 bases fitting TRBD1. J gave up 6 bases and V 3 bases, and 9 bases lay outside the gene matches. The CDR3 consists of 16 residues. CDR1 and CDR2 from the germline V gene are MNHEY and SVGAGI. This chain's CDR3 is CASSYHSGTGGAEQYF. CDR3 in DNA: TGTGCCAGCAGTTATCATTCCGGGACAGGGGGCGCCGAGCAGTACTTC.

This clonotype was recorded at least ten times. The chain combines TRBV12-3 or TRBV12-4 with TRBJ2-1; D is uncertain. Trimming took 3 bases from V and 9 from J, leaving 3 bases between them. The CDR3 sequence is 10 residues long. This chain's CDR3 is CASSFGEQFF. For the CDR3, the DNA is TGTGCCAGCAGTTTTGGTGAGCAGTTCTTC.

V gene TRBV11-2 combines with J gene TRBJ2-7, with a weak D call TRBD2 (5 bases). Deletions cut 6 bases from V and 0 bases from J, with 15 bases between. CDR3 length equals 15 residues. Germline V lookup: CDR1 SGHAT, CDR2 FQNNGV. The CDR3 protein is CASSIARGTSYEQYF. CDR3 nucleotides: TGTGCCAGCAGTATAGCGAGAGGAACCTCCTACGAGCAGTACTTC.

In its sample, this clonotype was seen a few times. In nucleotides, the CDR3 is TGCGCCAGCAGCTTGGTATGGGACAGGGGGGCTTTCGTCTCCTACGAGCAGTACTTC. Its protein is CASSLVWDRGAFVSYEQYF. The V and J genes are TRBV5-1 and TRBJ2-7; 11 bases map to TRBD1. Germline V gene data show CDR1 as SGHRS and CDR2 as YFSETQ. The CDR3 runs to 19 residues. V dropped 0 bases and J dropped 0; count of bases not matched to a gene: 11.